This T cell receptor (beta chain) was profiled in a study of Graves' ophthalmopathy and Graves' hyperthyroidism. This clonotype was counted between two and nine times. The germline V gene encodes CDR1 KGHSH and CDR2 LQKENI. CDR3 size: 15 residues. Losses at the gene ends were 8 bases for V and 2 bases for J; bases not matched to a gene: 11. RNA transcripts provided the template for amplifying TCR beta CDR3 regions. A first-round RT-PCR used HTBI primers, followed by a second-round multiplex PCR. TCRdb independently ran MiXCR on the multiplex PCR reads; one entry per CDR3 protein. The sample yields a few hundred thousand distinct CDR3 sequences, about a sixth seen once.

The receptor's source is an adult woman with stable Graves' hyperthyroidism. This chain connects TRBV18 to TRBJ2-5; 7 bases agree with TRBD2. The sequenced material came from peripheral blood. The chain's CDR3 is CASRPLSRGQETQYF. The CDR3 nucleotides are TGTGCCAGCCGACCTCTCTCGCGGGGGCAAGAGACCCAGTACTTC.